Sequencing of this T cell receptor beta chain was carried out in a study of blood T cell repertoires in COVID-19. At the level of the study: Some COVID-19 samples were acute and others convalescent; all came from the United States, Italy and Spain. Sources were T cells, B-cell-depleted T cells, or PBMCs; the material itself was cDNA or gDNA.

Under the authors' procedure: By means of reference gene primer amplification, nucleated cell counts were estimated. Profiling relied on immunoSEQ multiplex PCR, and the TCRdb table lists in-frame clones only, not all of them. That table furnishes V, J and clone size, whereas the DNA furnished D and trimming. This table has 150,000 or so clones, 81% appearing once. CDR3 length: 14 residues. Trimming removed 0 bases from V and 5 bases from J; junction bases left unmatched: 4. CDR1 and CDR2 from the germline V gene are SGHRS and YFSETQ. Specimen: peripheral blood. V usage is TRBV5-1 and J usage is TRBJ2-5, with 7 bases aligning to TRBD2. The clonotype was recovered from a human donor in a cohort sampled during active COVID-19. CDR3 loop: CASSLVLGGETQYF. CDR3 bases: TGCGCCAGCAGCTTGGTGCTGGGAGGGGAGACCCAGTACTTC.